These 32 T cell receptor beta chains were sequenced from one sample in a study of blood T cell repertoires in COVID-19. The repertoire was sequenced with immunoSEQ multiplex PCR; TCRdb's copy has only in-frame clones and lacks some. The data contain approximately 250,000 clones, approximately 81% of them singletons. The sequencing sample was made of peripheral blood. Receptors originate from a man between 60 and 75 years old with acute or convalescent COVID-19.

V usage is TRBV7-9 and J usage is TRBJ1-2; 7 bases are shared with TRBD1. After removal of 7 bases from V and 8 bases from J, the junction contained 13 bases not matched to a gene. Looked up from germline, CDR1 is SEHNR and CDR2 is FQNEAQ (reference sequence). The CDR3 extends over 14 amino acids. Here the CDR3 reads CASTIFQGGAGYTF. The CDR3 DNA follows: TGTGCCAGCACCATTTTTCAGGGGGGCGCGGGCTACACCTTC. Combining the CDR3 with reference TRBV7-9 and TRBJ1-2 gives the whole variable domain DTGVSQNPRHKITKRGQNVTFRCDPISEHNRLYWYRQTLGQGPEFLTYFQNEAQLEKSRLLSDRFSAERPKGSFSTLEIQRTEQGDSAMYLCASTIFQGGAGYTFGSGTRLTVV.

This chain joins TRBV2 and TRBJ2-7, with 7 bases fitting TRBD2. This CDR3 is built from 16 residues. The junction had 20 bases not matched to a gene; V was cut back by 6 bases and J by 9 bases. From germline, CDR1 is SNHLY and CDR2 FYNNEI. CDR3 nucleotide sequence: TGTGCCAGCAGCCCATCCCCTGCCGGCGGGCGCGGGGGGCAGTACTTC. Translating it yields CASSPSPAGGRGGQYF.

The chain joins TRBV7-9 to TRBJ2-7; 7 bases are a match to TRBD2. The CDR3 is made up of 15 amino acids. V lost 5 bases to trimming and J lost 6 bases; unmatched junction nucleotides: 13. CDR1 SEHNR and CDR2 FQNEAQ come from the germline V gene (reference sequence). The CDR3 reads CASSPLGLAVPEQYF. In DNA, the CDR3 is TGTGCCAGCAGCCCACTAGGTCTAGCGGTCCCCGAGCAGTACTTC.

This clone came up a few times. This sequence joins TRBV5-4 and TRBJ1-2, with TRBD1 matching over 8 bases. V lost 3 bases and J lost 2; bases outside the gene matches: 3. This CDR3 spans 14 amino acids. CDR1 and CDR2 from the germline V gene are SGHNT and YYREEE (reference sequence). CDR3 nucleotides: TGTGCCAGCAGCTCCGGACAGGGCAACTATGGCTACACCTTC. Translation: CASSSGQGNYGYTF.

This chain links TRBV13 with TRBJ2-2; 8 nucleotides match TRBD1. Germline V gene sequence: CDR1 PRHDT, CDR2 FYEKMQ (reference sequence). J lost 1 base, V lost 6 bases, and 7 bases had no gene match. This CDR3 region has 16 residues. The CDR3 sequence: CASRPQGAQNTGELFF. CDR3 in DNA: TGTGCCAGCAGACCGCAGGGGGCGCAGAACACCGGGGAGCTGTTTTTT.

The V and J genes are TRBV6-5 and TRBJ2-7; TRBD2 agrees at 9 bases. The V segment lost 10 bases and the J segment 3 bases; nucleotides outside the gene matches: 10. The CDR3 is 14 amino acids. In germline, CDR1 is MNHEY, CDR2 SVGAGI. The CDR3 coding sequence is TGTGCCACCAAAGGACTAGCGCCCAACTACGAGCAGTACTTC. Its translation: CATKGLAPNYEQYF.

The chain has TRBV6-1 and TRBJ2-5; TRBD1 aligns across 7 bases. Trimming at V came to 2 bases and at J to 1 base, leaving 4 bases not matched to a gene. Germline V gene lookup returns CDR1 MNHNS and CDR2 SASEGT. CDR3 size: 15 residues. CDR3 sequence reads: CASSELGTAQETQYF. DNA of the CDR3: TGTGCCAGCAGTGAATTAGGGACAGCCCAAGAGACCCAGTACTTC.

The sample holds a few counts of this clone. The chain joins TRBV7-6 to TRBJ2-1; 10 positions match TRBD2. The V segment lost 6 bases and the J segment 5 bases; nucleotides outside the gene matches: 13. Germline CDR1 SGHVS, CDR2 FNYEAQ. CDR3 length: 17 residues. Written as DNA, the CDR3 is TGTGCCAGCAGTAAGGGACAGCCGGGACTAGCGAACAATGAGCAGTTCTTC. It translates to CASSKGQPGLANNEQFF.

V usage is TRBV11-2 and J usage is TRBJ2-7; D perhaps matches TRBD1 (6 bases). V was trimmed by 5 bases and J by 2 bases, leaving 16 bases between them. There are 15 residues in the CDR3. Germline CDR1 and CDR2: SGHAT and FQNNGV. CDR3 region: CASSTGPGQPYEQYF. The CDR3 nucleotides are TGTGCCAGCAGCACGGGGCCGGGACAACCCTACGAGCAGTACTTC.

CDR3 DNA: TGTGCCAGCAGCGTAAACCAGGGGGCCGAAAAACTGTTTTTT. Protein: CASSVNQGAEKLFF. This sequence joins TRBV9 and TRBJ1-4, with 8 positions matching TRBD1. Germline V gives CDR1 SGDLS, CDR2 YYNGEE. The length of the CDR3 is 14 residues. Trimming at V came to 1 base and at J to 8 bases, leaving 4 bases not matched to a gene.

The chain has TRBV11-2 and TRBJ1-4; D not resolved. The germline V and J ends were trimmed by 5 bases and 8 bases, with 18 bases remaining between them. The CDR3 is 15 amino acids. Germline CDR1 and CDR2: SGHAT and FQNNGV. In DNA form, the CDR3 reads TGTGCCAGCAGCACCAACCGAGGGCTAGGGGAAAAACTGTTTTTT. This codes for CASSTNRGLGEKLFF. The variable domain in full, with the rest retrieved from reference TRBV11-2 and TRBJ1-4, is EAGVAQSPRYKIIEKRQSVAFWCNPISGHATLYWYQQILGQGPKLLIQFQNNGVVDDSQLPKDRFSAERLKGVDSTLKIQPAKLEDSAVYLCASSTNRGLGEKLFFGSGTQLSVL.

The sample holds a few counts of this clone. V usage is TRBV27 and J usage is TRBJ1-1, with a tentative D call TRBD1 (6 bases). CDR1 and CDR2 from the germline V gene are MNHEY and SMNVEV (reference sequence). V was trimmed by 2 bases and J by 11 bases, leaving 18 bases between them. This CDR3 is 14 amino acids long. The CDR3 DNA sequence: TGTGCCAGCAGTTTACGATACAGGGACCGACTGGCTTTCTTT. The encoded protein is CASSLRYRDRLAFF.

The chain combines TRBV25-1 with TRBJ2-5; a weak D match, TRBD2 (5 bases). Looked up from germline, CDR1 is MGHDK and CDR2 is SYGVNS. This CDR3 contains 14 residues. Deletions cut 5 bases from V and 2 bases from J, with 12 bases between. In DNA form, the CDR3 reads TGTGCCAGCAGTAGCCGGGATGCTCAAGAGACCCAGTACTTC. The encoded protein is CASSSRDAQETQYF.

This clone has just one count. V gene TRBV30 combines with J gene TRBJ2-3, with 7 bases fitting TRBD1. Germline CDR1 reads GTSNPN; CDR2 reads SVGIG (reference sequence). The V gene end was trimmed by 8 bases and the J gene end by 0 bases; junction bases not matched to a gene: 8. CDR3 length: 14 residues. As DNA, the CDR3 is TGTGCCAGCACAACAGGGGCTAGCACAGATACGCAGTATTTT. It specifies CASTTGASTDTQYF.

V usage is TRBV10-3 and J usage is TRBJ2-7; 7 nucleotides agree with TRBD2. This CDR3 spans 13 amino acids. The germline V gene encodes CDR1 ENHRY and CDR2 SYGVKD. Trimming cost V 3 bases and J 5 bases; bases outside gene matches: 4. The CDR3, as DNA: TGTGCCATCAGTGAAACCCGGGGGGACGAGCAGTACTTC. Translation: CAISETRGDEQYF.

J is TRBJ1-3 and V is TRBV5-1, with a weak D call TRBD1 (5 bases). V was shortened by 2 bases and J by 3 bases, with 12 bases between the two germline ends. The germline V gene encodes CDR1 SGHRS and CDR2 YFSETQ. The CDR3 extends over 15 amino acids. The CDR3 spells CASSLSGTDGNTIYF. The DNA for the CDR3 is TGCGCCAGCAGCTTATCAGGGACTGATGGAAACACCATATATTTT.

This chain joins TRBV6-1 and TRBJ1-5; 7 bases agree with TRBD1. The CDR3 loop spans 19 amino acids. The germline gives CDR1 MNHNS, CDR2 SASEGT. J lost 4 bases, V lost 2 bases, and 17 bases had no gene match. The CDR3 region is CASSEPQDVTGPENQPQHF. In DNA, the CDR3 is TGTGCCAGCAGTGAACCCCAAGACGTGACAGGGCCAGAAAATCAGCCCCAGCATTTT.

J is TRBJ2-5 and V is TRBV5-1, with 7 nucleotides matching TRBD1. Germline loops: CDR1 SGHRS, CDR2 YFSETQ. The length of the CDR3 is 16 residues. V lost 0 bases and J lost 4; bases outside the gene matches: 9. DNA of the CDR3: TGCGCCAGCAGCTTGGGTGCTGCGACAGGGTTAGAGACCCAGTACTTC. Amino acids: CASSLGAATGLETQYF. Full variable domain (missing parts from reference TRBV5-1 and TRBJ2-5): KAGVTQTPRYLIKTRGQQVTLSCSPISGHRSVSWYQQTPGQGLQFLFEYFSETQRNKGNFPGRFSGRQFSNSRSEMNVSTLELGDSALYLCASSLGAATGLETQYFGPGTRLLVL.

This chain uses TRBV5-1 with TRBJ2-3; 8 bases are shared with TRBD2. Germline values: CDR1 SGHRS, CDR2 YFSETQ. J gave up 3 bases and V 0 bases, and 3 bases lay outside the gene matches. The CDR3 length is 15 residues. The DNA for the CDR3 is TGCGCCAGCAGCTTGGGAGCGGGAGTGACAGATACGCAGTATTTT. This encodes CASSLGAGVTDTQYF.

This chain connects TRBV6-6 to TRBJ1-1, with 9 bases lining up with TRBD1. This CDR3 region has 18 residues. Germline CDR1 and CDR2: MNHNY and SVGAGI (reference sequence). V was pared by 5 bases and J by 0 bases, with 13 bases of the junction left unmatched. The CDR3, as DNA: TGTGCCAGCAGTCCCGTACGGCGACAGGGGGAAATGAACACTGAAGCTTTCTTT. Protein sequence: CASSPVRRQGEMNTEAFF.

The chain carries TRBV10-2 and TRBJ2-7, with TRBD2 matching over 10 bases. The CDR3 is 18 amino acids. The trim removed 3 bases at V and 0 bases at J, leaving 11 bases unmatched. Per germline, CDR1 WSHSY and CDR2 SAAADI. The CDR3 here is CASSETLGLAESSYEQYF. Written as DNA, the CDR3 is TGCGCCAGCAGTGAAACATTAGGACTAGCGGAGAGCTCCTACGAGCAGTACTTC.

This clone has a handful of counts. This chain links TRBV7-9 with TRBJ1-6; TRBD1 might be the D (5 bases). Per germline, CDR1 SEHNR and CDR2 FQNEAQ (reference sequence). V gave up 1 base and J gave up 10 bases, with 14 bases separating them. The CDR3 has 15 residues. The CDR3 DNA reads TGTGCCAGCAGCTTAGATGTCAGGGCGGGATCACCCCTCCACTTT. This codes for CASSLDVRAGSPLHF.

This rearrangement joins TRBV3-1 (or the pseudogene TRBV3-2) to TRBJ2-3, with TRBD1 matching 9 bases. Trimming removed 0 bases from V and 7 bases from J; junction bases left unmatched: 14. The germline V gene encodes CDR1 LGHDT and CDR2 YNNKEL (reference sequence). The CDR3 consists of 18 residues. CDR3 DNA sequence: TGTGCCAGCAGCCAAGAAGGGACAGGGAGTTTAACCGGACATACGCAGTATTTT. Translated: CASSQEGTGSLTGHTQYF.

The CDR3 DNA follows: TGTGCCAGCAGTCCCAGGAGGGGTAGCAATCAGCCCCAGCATTTT. Its translation is CASSPRRGSNQPQHF. This chain uses TRBV28 with TRBJ1-5; maybe TRBD1 (5 bases). Germline CDR1 MDHEN, CDR2 SYDVKM. The CDR3 is 15 amino acids. V was clipped by 5 bases and J by 0 bases, with 11 bases between them.

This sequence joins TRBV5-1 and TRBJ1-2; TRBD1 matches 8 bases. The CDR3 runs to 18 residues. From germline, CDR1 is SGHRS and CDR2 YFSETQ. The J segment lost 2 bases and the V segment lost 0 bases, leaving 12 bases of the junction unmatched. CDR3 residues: CASSLGAGTGLRNYGYTF. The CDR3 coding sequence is TGCGCCAGCAGCTTGGGTGCCGGGACAGGCCTGAGGAACTATGGCTACACCTTC.

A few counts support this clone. In DNA form, the CDR3 reads TGTGCCATCAGAAGAGGAGCGGGAGGGCCCGAGCAGTACTTC. The encoded protein is CAIRRGAGGPEQYF. V gene TRBV10-3 combines with J gene TRBJ2-7, with 10 bases aligning to TRBD2. This CDR3 region has 14 residues. CDR1 is ENHRY and CDR2 is SYGVKD in the germline V gene. With V trimmed by 6 bases and J by 6 bases, 8 bases remained unmatched.

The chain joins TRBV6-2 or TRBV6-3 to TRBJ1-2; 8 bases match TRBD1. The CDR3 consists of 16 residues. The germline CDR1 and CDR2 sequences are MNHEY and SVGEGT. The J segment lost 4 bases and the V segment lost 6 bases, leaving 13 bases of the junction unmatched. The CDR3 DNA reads TGTGCCAGCAGCCCTGTCAATTGGGGACAGGTCTATGGCTACACCTTC. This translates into CASSPVNWGQVYGYTF.

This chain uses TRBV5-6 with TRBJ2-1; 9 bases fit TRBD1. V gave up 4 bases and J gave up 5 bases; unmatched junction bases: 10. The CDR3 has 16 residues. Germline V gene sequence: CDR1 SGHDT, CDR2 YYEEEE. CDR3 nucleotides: TGTGCCAGCAGCGGGGAATGGACAGGGGAACACAATGAGCAGTTCTTC. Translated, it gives CASSGEWTGEHNEQFF.

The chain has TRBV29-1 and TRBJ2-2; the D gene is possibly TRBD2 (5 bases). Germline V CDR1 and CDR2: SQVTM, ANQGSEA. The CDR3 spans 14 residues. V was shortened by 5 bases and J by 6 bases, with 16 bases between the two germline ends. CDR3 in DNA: TGCAGCGTTTTCGGGGAGTTTCAGCCCGGGGAGCTGTTTTTT. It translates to CSVFGEFQPGELFF.

The CDR3 DNA sequence: TGTGCCAGCAACCCTTGGACTAGCCTCGGGGGGACCCAGTACTTC. It is translated as CASNPWTSLGGTQYF. The chain recombines TRBV7-2 with TRBJ2-5; 8 nucleotides agree with TRBD2. CDR1 and CDR2 (germline): SGHTA, FQGNSA. The V and J ends lost 7 bases and 7 bases, in that order; junction bases with no gene match: 14. This CDR3 region has 15 residues.

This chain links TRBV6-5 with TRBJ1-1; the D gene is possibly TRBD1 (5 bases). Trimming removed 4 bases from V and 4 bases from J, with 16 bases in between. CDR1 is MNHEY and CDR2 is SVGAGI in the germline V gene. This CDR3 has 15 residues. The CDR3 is CASSSAGRGGTEAFF. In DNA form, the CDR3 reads TGTGCCAGCAGTTCCGCTGGAAGGGGCGGCACTGAAGCTTTCTTT.

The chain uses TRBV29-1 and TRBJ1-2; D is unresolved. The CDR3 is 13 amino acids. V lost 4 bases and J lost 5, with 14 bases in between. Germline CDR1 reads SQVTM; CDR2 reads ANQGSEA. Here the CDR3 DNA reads TGCAGCGTTGTGACGGCAGGTGGATATGGCTACACCTTC. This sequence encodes CSVVTAGGYGYTF.